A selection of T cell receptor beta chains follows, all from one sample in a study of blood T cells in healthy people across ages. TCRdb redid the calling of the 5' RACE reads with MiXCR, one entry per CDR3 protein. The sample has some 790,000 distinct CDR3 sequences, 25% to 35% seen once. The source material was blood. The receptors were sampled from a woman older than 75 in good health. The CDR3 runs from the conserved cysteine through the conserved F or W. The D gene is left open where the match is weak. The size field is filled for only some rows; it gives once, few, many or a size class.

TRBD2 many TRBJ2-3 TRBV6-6 TGTGCCAGCAGTCGCGGGACTAGCGGGGATTCGGGCACAGATACGCAGTATTTT CASSRGTSGDSGTDTQYF
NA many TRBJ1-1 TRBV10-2 TGCGCCAGCAGTGCACAGCTCAACACTGAAGCTTTCTTT CASSAQLNTEAFF
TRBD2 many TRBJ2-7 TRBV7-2 TGTGCCAGCAGCTACAAAGGACTAGCGGGGATCCCTAGCTCCTACGAGCAGTACTTC CASSYKGLAGIPSSYEQYF
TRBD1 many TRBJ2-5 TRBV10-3 TGTGCCATCAGTGAGGGGGGACAGAACCAAGAGACCCAGTACTTC CAISEGGQNQETQYF
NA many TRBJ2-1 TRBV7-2 TGTGCCAGCAGTCTTACGCGGACGCACAATGAGCAGTTCTTC CASSLTRTHNEQFF
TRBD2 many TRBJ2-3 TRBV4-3 TGCGCCAGCAGCCAAGAAGGTCTAGCGGGGGGCCGTACAGATACGCAGTATTTT CASSQEGLAGGRTDTQYF
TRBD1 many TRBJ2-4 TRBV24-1 TGTGCCACCAGTGATGCCCGACAGGGGGGGACCAAAAACATTCAGTACTTC CATSDARQGGTKNIQYF
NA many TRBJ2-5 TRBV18 TGTGCCAGCTCACCAAGGAAGGGGGGCCAAGAGACCCAGTACTTC CASSPRKGGQETQYF
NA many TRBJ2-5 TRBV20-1 TGCAGTGCCGGTGGGACGGGCCAAGAGACCCAGTACTTC CSAGGTGQETQYF
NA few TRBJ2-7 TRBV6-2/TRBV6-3 TGTGCCAGCAAGCTGGTCCCGAAGGGCGAGCAGTACTTC CASKLVPKGEQYF
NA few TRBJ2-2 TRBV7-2 TGTGCCAGCAGCTTAGCGTCGGGTAGGGGCAACACCGGGGAGCTGTTTTTT CASSLASGRGNTGELFF
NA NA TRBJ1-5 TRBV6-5 TGTGCCAGCAGTTACTCGATAGGGCTAAGGGGAAGGGGCAATCAGCCCCAGCATTTT CASSYSIGLRGRGNQPQHF
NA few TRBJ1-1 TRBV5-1 TGCGCCAGCAGCCTATTCCCTGTGGGAGGTATGAACACTGAAGCTTTCTTT CASSLFPVGGMNTEAFF
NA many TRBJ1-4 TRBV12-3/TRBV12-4 TGTGCCAGCAGTCCCAGGGGAGGGGGTCTGGGTGAAAAACTGTTTTTT CASSPRGGGLGEKLFF
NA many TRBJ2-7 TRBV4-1 TGCGCCAGCAGCCCGACGACCTCGGACGGTTACGAGCAGTACTTC CASSPTTSDGYEQYF
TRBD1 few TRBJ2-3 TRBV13 TGTGCCAGCAGCTTTCTTCGGGGGACAGGGGGCACAGATACGCAGTATTTT CASSFLRGTGGTDTQYF
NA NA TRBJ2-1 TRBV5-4 TGTGCCAGCAGCTTGGGGGCCGGCAGTGGCTACAATGAGCAGTTCTTC CASSLGAGSGYNEQFF
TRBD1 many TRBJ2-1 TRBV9 TGTGCCAGCAGCGTATTGGGACAGGTCTACAATGAGCAGTTCTTC CASSVLGQVYNEQFF
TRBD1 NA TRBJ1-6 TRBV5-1 TGCGCCAGCAGCTCAACAGGGGGCGATTCACCCCTCCACTTT CASSSTGGDSPLHF
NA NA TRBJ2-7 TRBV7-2 TGTGCCAGCAGCCAGACAGTTACTTTGAACGGGCAGTACTTC CASSQTVTLNGQYF
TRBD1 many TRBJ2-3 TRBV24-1 TGTGCCACCAGTGAGGGGGGGACAGGGAAGAGGGCAGATACGCAGTATTTT CATSEGGTGKRADTQYF
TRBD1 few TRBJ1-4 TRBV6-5 TGTGCCAGCAGTCAGGGGGGCCGGGGACTGTTTTTT CASSQGGRGLFF
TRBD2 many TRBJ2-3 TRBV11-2 TGTGCCAGCAGCCTTCGGACTAGCGGGGGGGCCTCAGATACGCAGTATTTT CASSLRTSGGASDTQYF
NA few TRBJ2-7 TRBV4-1 TGCGCCAGCAGCCACTTGATAGCGGCCTTCTACGAGCAGTACTTC CASSHLIAAFYEQYF
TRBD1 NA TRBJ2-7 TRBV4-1 TGCGCCAGCAGCCAGTGGACAGGGATATCCTACGAGCAGTACTTC CASSQWTGISYEQYF
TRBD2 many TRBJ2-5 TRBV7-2 TGTGCCAGCAATTTAGCGGGGGCAGACCAAGAGACCCAGTACTTC CASNLAGADQETQYF
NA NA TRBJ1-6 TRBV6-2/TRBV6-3 TGTGCCAGCAGTCATCCAGTAGGACGGGCAAATTCACCCCTCCACTTT CASSHPVGRANSPLHF
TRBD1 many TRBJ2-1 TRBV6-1 TGTGCCAGCAGTGGGGGTAGGACAGGATTATACAATGAGCAGTTCTTC CASSGGRTGLYNEQFF
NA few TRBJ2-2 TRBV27 TGTGCCAGCAGTGGCGGCGGGGAGCTGTTTTTT CASSGGGELFF
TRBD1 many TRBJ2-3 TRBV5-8 TGTGCCAGCAGCTCCCTGGACAGGTTCGGAGATACGCAGTATTTT CASSSLDRFGDTQYF
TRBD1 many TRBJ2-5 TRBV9 TGTGCCAGCAGCGTCAGGGGGCAAGAGACCCAGTACTTC CASSVRGQETQYF
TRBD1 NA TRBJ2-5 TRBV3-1 TGTGCCAGCAGCCCCCGACTGGGACAGAGAATCTCGGAGACCCAGTACTTC CASSPRLGQRISETQYF
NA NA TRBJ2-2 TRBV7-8 TGTGCCAGCAGCTCAGAGTTCGCGAACACCGGGGAGCGGTTTTTT CASSSEFANTGERFF
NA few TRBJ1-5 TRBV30 TGTGCCTGGAGTACCGGGGGCAATCAGCCCCAGCATTTT CAWSTGGNQPQHF
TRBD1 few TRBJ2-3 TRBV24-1 TGTGCCACCAGAGAGACAGGGGACACAGATACGCAGTATTTT CATRETGDTDTQYF
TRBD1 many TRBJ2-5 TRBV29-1 TGCAGCGTACGGACAGGATCTGGAGAGACCCAGTACTTC CSVRTGSGETQYF
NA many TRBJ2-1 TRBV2 TGTGCCAGCACTACCCTAAAGAAGGACAATGAGCAGTTCTTC CASTTLKKDNEQFF
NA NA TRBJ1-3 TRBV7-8 TGTGCCAGCACCAACCTCGTGGGCCCGGGACGGTCTGGAAACACCATATATTTT CASTNLVGPGRSGNTIYF
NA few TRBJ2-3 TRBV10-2 TGTGCCAGCAGCGTAGGGAGAATCACAGATACGCAGTATTTT CASSVGRITDTQYF
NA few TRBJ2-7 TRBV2 TGTGCCAGCAGTACTATGGGCCATAGGCAGTACTTC CASSTMGHRQYF
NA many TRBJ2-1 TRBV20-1 TGCAGTGCAAGGGACTTAGGGTTTGGTTCCTACAATGAGCAGTTCTTC CSARDLGFGSYNEQFF
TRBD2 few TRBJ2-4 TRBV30 TGTGCCTGGTCTACTAGCGGGGGCCACAGGGGGATAGCCAAAAACATTCAGTACTTC CAWSTSGGHRGIAKNIQYF
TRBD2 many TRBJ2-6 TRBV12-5 TGTGCTAGTGGCCGTCCGGGGGGGGCAAAGCATTCTGGGGCCAACGTCCTGACTTTC CASGRPGGAKHSGANVLTF
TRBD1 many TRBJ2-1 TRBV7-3 TGTGCCAGCAGCTGGGACAGTTCCTACAATGAGCAGTTCTTC CASSWDSSYNEQFF
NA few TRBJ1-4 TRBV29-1 TGCAGCGTTCGCGGGGTCGATGAAAAACTGTTTTTT CSVRGVDEKLFF
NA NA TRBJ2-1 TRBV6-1 TGTGCCAGCAGTGAATTCCGGGGAGGGGGCTACAATGAGCAGTTCTTC CASSEFRGGGYNEQFF
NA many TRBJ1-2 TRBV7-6 TGTGCCAGCAGCTCCCGGGACAATGACTATGGCTACACCTTC CASSSRDNDYGYTF
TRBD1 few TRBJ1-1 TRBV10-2 TGCGCCAGCCGGGACAGTTCCACTGAAGCTTTCTTT CASRDSSTEAFF
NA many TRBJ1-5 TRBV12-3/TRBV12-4 TGTGCCAGCAGTTTAGCGCTCGTATCCCAATTGACACCCCAGCATTTT CASSLALVSQLTPQHF
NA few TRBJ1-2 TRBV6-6 TGTGCCAGCAGTTACTCGGCCAAAAGAGATGGCTACACCTTC CASSYSAKRDGYTF
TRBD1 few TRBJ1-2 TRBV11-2 TGTGCCAGCAGCCCCGAACGGGACAGAATTAACTATGGCTACACCTTC CASSPERDRINYGYTF
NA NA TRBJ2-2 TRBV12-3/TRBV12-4 TGTGCCAGCTACTCGGCGGGGGCAGCCGGGGAGTTGTTTTTT CASYSAGAAGELFF
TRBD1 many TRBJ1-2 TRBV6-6 TGTGCCAGCAGCTCTGGACAGGGGGCACGCTATGGCTACACCTTC CASSSGQGARYGYTF
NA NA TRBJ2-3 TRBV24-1 TGTGCCACCAGTGCCCTTTATGGGACCAGCACAGATACGCACTATTTT CATSALYGTSTDTHYF
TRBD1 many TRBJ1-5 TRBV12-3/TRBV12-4 TGTGCCAGCAGTACCCACTCAGGGGGTAGCAATCAGCCCCAGCATTTT CASSTHSGGSNQPQHF